Detailed here is one TCR beta chain. Its antigen is undetermined. CDR3 length equals 15 residues. Trimming removed 0 bases at V and 2 bases at J, with 13 bases between. Looked up from germline, CDR1 is GTSNPN and CDR2 is SVGIG (reference sequence). The data originate from a study of T cell responses to AZD1222 COVID-19 vaccine. Broader study findings: Just five to seven people given AZD1222 tested seropositive at baseline. CD4 TCRs linked to vaccination spanned spike, dominating at 160-218 and 743-854.

Sequenced by immunoSEQ multiplex PCR; TCRdb stores in-frame clones only, minus some. The repertoire holds 150,000 to 190,000 clones, with over 90% as singletons. The TCR originated in an adult who received the AZD1222 COVID-19 vaccine. Material: peripheral blood, obtained 28 days after the second AZD1222 dose. This chain uses TRBV30 with TRBJ1-2; TRBD1 is a possible D gene (5 bases). CDR3 region: CAWSVRAGANYGYTF. CDR3 bases: TGTGCCTGGAGTGTAAGGGCCGGGGCCAACTATGGCTACACCTTC.